The clone carrying this TCR beta chain was counted at least ten times. Its antigen remains unidentified. Time point here: sample taken at primary tumor resection. Donation came from around 77 patients with untreated early-stage non-small cell lung cancer. The CDR3 covers 12 residues. V shed 4 bases and J shed 6 bases, with 10 bases lying between them. Germline V lookup: CDR1 DFQATT, CDR2 SNEGSKA (reference sequence). The data were obtained in a study of spatial heterogeneity in lung cancer. General study findings and limits: Mutation tallies in tumors tracked expanded intratumoral alpha and beta TCR counts.

A unique molecular identifier was attached to every TCR cDNA molecule. In TCRdb, the 5' RACE reads were re-called with MiXCR into one record per CDR3 protein. The sample yields around 100,000 distinct CDR3 sequences, 4% to 4.5% seen once. The receptor comes from a male donor with early-stage non-small cell lung cancer. The starting material was lung tumor tissue, obtained at surgery. This chain joins TRBV20-1 and TRBJ2-1; D is unresolved. The CDR3 DNA is TGCAGTGCTACGACTTGGGGCAATGAGCAGTTCTTC. Translation: CSATTWGNEQFF.